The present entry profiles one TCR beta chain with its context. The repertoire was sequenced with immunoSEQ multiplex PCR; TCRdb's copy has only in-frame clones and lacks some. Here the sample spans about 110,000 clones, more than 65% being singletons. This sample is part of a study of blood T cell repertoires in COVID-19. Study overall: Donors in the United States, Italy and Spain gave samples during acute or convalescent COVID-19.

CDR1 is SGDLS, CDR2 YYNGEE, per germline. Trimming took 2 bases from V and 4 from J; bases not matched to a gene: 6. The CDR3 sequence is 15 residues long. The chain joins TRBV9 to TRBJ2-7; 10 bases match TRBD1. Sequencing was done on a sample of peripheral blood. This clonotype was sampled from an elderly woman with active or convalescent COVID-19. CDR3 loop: CASSVAGTGVYEQYF. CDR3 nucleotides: TGTGCCAGCAGCGTTGCGGGGACAGGGGTGTACGAGCAGTACTTC. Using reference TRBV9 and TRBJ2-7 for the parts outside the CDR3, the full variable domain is DSGVTQTPKHLITATGQRVTLRCSPRSGDLSVYWYQQSLDQGLQFLIQYYNGEERAKGNILERFSAQQFPDLHSELNLSSLELGDSALYFCASSVAGTGVYEQYFGPGTRLTVT.